The sequence of this T cell receptor beta chain was determined in a study of control samples from healthy donors and cancer patients. The data were produced by immunoSEQ multiplex PCR, yet TCRdb's version contains in-frame clones alone and is incomplete. The data contain approximately 190,000 clones, 91% of them singletons. Germline V gene data show CDR1 as LNHNV and CDR2 as YYDKDF (reference sequence). Trimming took off 0 bases at V and 6 bases at J, with 14 bases between the two ends. The CDR3 runs to 16 residues. The specimen sequenced was blood. The genes are TRBV15 and TRBJ2-2; TRBD2 is a possible D gene (7 bases). This clonotype originated in a young man in good health. This chain's CDR3 is CATSRDGGGPSGELFF. The CDR3, as DNA: TGTGCCACCAGCAGAGATGGCGGGGGCCCCTCCGGGGAGCTGTTTTTT.